A selection of T cell receptor beta chains follows, all from one sample in a study of cytomegalovirus exposure and HLA in healthy donors. Profiling relied on immunoSEQ multiplex PCR, and the TCRdb table lists in-frame clones only, not all of them. Seen here are 100,000 to 150,000 clones, roughly 80% observed once, and the top ten hold 8.9%. Sequenced input: PBMCs. These receptors originate from a man younger than 40 in good health and CMV-seropositive. The CDR3 runs from the conserved cysteine through the conserved F or W. The D gene is left open where the match is weak.

V gene	J gene	D gene	CDR3 DNA	CDR3 protein
TRBV5-1	TRBJ2-3	TRBD2	TGCGCCAGCAGCTTGGAGGGGCGGGGGGACACAGATACGCAGTATTTT	CASSLEGRGDTDTQYF
TRBV5-1	TRBJ2-1	TRBD1	TGCGCCAGCAGCAGACAGGGTATGGCTGAGCAGTTCTTC	CASSRQGMAEQFF
TRBV5-5	TRBJ1-4	TRBD1	TGTGCCAGCAGCTCAGGGGGCTCTAATGAAAAACTGTTTTTT	CASSSGGSNEKLFF
TRBV10-3	TRBJ1-5	NA	TGTGCCATCAGTGAGTCCGACGGGTTTAGCAATCAGCCCCAGCATTTT	CAISESDGFSNQPQHF
TRBV2	TRBJ2-5	NA	TGTGCCAGCACACCCGGGGTGGAGCAGTACTTC	CASTPGVEQYF
TRBV9	TRBJ1-2	NA	TGTGCCAGCAGCGCTCCTGTATCCTCCTATGGCTACACCTTC	CASSAPVSSYGYTF
TRBV7-9	TRBJ2-3	TRBD2	TGTGCCAGCAGCCGGGGGGGCCCCGAAGATACGCAGTATTTT	CASSRGGPEDTQYF
TRBV30	TRBJ2-5	NA	TGTGCCTGGAGTTTGGGGCGGGGATTGGAGACCCAGTACTTC	CAWSLGRGLETQYF
TRBV7-9	TRBJ2-1	NA	TGTGCCAGCAACGACAGGACCCAGGATGAGCAGTTCTTC	CASNDRTQDEQFF
TRBV5-1	TRBJ2-1	NA	TGCGCCAGCAGCTTGGCTTTTGAGGGTGAGCAGTTCTTC	CASSLAFEGEQFF
TRBV27	TRBJ2-1	NA	TGTGCCAGCAGTTTCAGGCAGGGGTCCGATGAGCAGTTCTTC	CASSFRQGSDEQFF
TRBV13	TRBJ2-1	NA	TGTGCCAGCAGCTCCTCGACAACCTCCAGCCTATCCTACAATGAGCAGTTCTTC	CASSSSTTSSLSYNEQFF
TRBV6-1	TRBJ1-5	NA	TGTGCCTTAGCACCGTGGGGGGGCGCGGGACAGCCCCAGCATTTT	CALAPWGGAGQPQHF
TRBV6-4	TRBJ1-6	TRBD1	TGTGCCAGCAGGACAGGGAGACGGACCCTCCACTTT	CASRTGRRTLHF
TRBV2	TRBJ1-2	TRBD1	TGTGCCAGCTTCACAGGGACAGGTTGGGAGCTGGGTGGCTACACCTTC	CASFTGTGWELGGYTF